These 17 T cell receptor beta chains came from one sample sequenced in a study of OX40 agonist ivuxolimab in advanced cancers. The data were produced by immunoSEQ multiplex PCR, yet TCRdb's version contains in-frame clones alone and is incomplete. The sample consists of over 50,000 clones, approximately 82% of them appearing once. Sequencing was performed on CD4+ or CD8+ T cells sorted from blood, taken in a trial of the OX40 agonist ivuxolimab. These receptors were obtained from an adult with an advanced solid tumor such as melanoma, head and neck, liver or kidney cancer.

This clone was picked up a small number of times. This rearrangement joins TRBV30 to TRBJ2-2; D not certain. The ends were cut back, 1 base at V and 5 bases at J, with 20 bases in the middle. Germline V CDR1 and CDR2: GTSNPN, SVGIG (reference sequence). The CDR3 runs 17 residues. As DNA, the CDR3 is TGTGCCTGGAGTGCCCCATTGTTGCGGAAACGGACCGGGGAGCTGTTTTTT. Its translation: CAWSAPLLRKRTGELFF.

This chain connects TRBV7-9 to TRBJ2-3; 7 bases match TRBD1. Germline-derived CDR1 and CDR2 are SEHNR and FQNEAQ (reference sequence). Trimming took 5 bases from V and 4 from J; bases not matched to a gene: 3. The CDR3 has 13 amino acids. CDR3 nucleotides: TGTGCCAGCAGCAATACAGGGGCAGATACGCAGTATTTT. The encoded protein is CASSNTGADTQYF.

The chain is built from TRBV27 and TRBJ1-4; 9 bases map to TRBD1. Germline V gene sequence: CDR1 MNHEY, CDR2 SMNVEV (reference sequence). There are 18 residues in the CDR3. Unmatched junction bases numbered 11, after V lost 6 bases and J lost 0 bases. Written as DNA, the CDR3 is TGTGCCAGCAGACTTTTAGGACAGGGGACAGCAACTAATGAAAAACTGTTTTTT. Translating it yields CASRLLGQGTATNEKLFF.

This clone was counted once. This CDR3 is CASSLGGAGSTDTQYF. The CDR3 nucleotides read TGTGCCAGCAGCTTGGGGGGGGCGGGTAGCACAGATACGCAGTATTTT. V and J are TRBV5-4 and TRBJ2-3; TRBD1 or TRBD2 may be the D gene (6 bases each). V was pared by 0 bases and J by 0 bases, with 11 bases between. CDR1 is SGHNT, CDR2 YYREEE, per germline (reference sequence). The CDR3 spans 16 residues.

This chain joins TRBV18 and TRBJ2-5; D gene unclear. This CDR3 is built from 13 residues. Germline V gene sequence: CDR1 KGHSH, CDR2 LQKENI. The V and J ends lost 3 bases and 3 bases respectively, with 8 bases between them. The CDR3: CASSPSVEETQYF. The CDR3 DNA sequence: TGTGCCAGCTCACCGTCTGTTGAAGAGACCCAGTACTTC.

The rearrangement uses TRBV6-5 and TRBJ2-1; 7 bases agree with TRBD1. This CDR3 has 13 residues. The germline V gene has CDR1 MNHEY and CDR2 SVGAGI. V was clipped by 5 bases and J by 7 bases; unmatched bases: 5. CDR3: CASSRTDRNEQFF. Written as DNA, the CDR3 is TGTGCCAGCAGTAGAACGGACAGGAATGAGCAGTTCTTC.

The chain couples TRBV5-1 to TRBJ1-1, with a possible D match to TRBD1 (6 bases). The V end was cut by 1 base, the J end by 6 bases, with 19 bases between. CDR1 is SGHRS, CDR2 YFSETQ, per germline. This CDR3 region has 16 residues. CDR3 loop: CASSLTPGMGAPEAFF. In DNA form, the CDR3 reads TGCGCCAGCAGCTTGACCCCAGGGATGGGGGCCCCTGAAGCTTTCTTT.

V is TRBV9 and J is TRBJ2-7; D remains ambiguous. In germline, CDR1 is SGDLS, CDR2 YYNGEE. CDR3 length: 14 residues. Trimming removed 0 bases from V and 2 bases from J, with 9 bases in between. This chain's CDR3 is CASSVGRIPYEQYF. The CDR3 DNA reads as TGTGCCAGCAGCGTAGGTAGGATCCCCTACGAGCAGTACTTC.

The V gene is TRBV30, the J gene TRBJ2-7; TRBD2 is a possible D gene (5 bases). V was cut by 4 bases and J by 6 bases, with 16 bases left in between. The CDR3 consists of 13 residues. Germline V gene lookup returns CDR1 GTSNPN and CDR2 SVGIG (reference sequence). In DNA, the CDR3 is TGTGCCTGGAACCGATTGGCCGAGGGCGAGCAGTACTTC. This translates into CAWNRLAEGEQYF.

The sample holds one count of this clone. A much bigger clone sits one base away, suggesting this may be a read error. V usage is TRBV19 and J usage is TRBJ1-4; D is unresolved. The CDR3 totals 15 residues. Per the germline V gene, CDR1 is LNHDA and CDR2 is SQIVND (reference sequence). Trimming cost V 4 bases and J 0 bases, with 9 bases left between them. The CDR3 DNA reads TGTGCCAGTAGTACCCCATCTGCAACTAATGAAAAACTGTTTTTT. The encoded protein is CASSTPSATNEKLFF.

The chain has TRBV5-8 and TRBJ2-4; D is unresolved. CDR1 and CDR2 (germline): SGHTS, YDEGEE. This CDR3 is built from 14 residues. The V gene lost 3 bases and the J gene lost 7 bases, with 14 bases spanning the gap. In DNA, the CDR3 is TGTGCCAGCAGCTCCCGACGTACTGGGAACATTCAGTACTTC. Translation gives CASSSRRTGNIQYF.

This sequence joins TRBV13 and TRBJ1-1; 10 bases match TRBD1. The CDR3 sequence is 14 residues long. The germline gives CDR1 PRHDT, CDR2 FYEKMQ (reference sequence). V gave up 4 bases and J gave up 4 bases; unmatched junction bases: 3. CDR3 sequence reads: CASSSWTGGTEAFF. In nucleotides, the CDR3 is TGTGCCAGCAGCTCATGGACAGGGGGCACTGAAGCTTTCTTT.

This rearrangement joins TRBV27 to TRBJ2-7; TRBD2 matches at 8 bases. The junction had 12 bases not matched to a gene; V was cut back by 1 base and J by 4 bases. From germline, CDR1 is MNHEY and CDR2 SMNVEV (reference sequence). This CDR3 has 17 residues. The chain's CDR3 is CASSLFLSGGLAYEQYF. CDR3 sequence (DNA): TGTGCCAGCAGTTTATTCTTAAGTGGTGGACTAGCTTACGAGCAGTACTTC.

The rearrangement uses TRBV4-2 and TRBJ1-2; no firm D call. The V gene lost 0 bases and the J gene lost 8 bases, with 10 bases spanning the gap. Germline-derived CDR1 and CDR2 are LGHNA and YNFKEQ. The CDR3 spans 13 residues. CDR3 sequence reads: CASSQDPREGYTF. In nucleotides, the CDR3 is TGTGCCAGCAGCCAAGATCCGCGGGAGGGCTACACCTTC.

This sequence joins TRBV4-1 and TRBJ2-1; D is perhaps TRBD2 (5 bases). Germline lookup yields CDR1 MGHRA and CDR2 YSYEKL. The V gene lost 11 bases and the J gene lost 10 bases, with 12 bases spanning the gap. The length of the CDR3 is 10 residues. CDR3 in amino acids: CAAGLGEQFF. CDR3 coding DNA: TGCGCCGCGGGCCTAGGGGAGCAGTTCTTC.

The CDR3 DNA reads as TGCGCCAGCAGCTTAGAGGAGGGCGAATGGAATGAGCAGTTCTTC. Protein product: CASSLEEGEWNEQFF. The chain is built from TRBV5-1 and TRBJ2-1, with D possibly being TRBD2 (6 bases). The germline V gene encodes CDR1 SGHRS and CDR2 YFSETQ. This CDR3 is 15 amino acids long. Trimming cost V 2 bases and J 7 bases, with 16 bases left between them.

The chain's CDR3 is CASAPGLSTDTQYF. The DNA for the CDR3 is TGCGCCAGCGCCCCGGGACTTAGCACAGATACGCAGTATTTT. The chain couples TRBV5-1 to TRBJ2-3; D is possibly TRBD2 (6 bases). The germline CDR1 and CDR2 sequences are SGHRS and YFSETQ. This CDR3 has 14 residues. V lost 7 bases, J lost 0 bases, and 12 bases lay in between.